This entry describes one T cell receptor beta chain. The antigen is not known. These data belong to a study of cytomegalovirus exposure and HLA in healthy donors. PCR amplification relied on 60 Vbeta primers (plus 13 Jbeta primers). TCRdb's table, derived via immunoSEQ multiplex PCR, lists solely in-frame clones and lacks some. The sample gives about 170,000 clones, around four fifths of which show up once; about 1.2% is in the top ten. Notes on the study in general: Among the sequence variants, a highly shared cluster was likely an artifact of sequencing.

Trimming took off 3 bases at V and 4 bases at J, with 19 bases between the two ends. The germline V gene has CDR1 LGHNA and CDR2 YSLEER. CDR3 length: 16 residues. The chain couples TRBV4-3 to TRBJ2-7, with D perhaps matching TRBD2 (6 bases). The sequence was collected from a boy younger than 10 in good health and CMV-seronegative. The material sequenced was PBMCs. The CDR3 bases are TGCGCCAGCAGCCACGCGGGACTCCCTTCGGGATACGAGCAGTACTTC. Its translation: CASSHAGLPSGYEQYF.